One T cell receptor (beta chain) is described in this entry. The clone's antigen remains unknown. No clone much larger than this one lies a single base away; base qualities are absent. This specimen comes from a study of control samples from healthy donors and cancer patients (TCRdb year 2020). Libraries were constructed by the immunoSEQ multiplex PCR assay. Drawn from immuneACCESS, this table holds only the in-frame rearrangements with V and J called that TCRdb kept. Clones are partly lost; checked studies trace under half to an unresolved V gene and leave the rest unexplained. The sample table lists approximately 170,000 clones, about nine tenths of them with a count of one. About 1.4% of the sample goes to the ten largest clones. The sample consisted of blood. This sequence was found in a woman aged 25 to 45 in good health.

The sequence in DNA is TGTGCCATCAGCCGGGGACAGGGGACCTACGAGCAGTACTTC. This translates into CAISRGQGTYEQYF. The V and J segments used are TRBV10-3 and TRBJ2-7; the central 10 bases match TRBD1. As encoded in the germline V gene, CDR1 is ENHRY while CDR2 is SYGVKD. Trimming leaves V shorter by 6 bases and J shorter by 2 bases, with the junction holding 4 bases beyond the gene matches. Taken from cysteine to phenylalanine, the CDR3 has 14 residues. The DNA shown is the 42-base CDR3, in frame from base 1.